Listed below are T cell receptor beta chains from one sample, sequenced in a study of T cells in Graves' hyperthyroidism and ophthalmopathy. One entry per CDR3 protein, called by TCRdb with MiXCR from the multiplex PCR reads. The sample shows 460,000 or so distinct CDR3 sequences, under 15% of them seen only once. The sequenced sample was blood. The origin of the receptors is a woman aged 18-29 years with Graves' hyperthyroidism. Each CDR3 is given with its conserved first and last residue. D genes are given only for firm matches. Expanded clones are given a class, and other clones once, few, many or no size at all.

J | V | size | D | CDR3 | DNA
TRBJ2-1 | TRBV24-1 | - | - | CATSDPRRESLYNEQFF | TGTGCCACCAGTGACCCCCGACGGGAAAGTTTATACAATGAGCAGTTCTTC
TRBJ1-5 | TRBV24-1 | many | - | CATSDRAYSNQPQHF | TGTGCCACCAGTGACAGAGCGTATAGCAATCAGCCCCAGCATTTT
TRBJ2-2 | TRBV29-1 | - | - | CSVEMDTGELFF | TGCAGCGTTGAGATGGACACCGGGGAGCTGTTTTTT
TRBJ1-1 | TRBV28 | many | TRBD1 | CASRQDREVTEAFF | TGTGCCAGCAGGCAGGACAGGGAGGTAACTGAAGCTTTCTTT
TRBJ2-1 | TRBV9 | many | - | CASSVVAPGEQFF | TGTGCCAGCAGCGTAGTGGCCCCTGGTGAGCAGTTCTTC
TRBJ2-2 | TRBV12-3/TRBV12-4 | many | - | CASTRLVGLTGELFF | TGTGCCAGCACTCGACTAGTGGGGCTCACCGGGGAGCTGTTTTTT
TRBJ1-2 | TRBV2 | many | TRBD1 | CATYRGSYGYTF | TGTGCCACTTACAGGGGGAGCTATGGCTACACCTTC
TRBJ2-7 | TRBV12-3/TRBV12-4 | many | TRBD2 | CASSIAGVYEQYF | TGTGCCAGCAGTATCGCGGGAGTCTACGAGCAGTACTTC
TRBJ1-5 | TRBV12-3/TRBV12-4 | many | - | CASSPVPTPQHF | TGTGCCAGCAGCCCAGTCCCGACGCCCCAGCATTTT
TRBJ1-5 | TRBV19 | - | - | CASSIAGATQPQHF | TGTGCCAGTAGTATTGCGGGGGCAACTCAGCCCCAGCATTTT
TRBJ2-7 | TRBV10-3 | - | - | CAISETGKHYEQYF | TGTGCCATCAGTGAGACAGGAAAACACTACGAGCAGTACTTC
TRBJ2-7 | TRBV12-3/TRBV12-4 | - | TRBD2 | CASNVYGTSGRRWRYEQYF | TGTGCCAGCAACGTCTACGGGACTAGCGGGAGGAGATGGCGCTACGAGCAGTACTTC
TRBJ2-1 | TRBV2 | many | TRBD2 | CASSDLAGDTEQFF | TGTGCCAGCAGTGACCTAGCGGGAGACACTGAGCAGTTCTTC
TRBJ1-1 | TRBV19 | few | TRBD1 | CASSMDRDADTEAFF | TGTGCCAGTAGTATGGACAGGGACGCGGACACTGAAGCTTTCTTT
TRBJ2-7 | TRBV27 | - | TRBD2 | CASGRLAGGEQYF | TGTGCCAGCGGACGACTAGCGGGAGGCGAGCAGTACTTC
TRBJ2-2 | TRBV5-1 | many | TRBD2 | CASFRDGRANTGELFF | TGCGCCAGCTTCCGTGACGGGAGGGCGAACACCGGGGAGCTGTTTTTT